This T cell receptor beta chain was found in a study of T cell repertoires in cytomegalovirus infection. Germline V gives CDR1 SGHVS, CDR2 FQNEAQ. The CDR3 length is 15 residues. Trimming cost V 3 bases and J 5 bases; bases outside gene matches: 6. This clonotype has just a few counts. What it binds is not known. MiXCR, run by TCRdb on the reads, gives a single entry per CDR3 protein. Of a few hundred thousand distinct CDR3 sequences in the sample, around 29% were seen once. The chain has TRBV7-8 and TRBJ1-5; TRBD1 aligns across 8 bases. This material consisted of cultured PBMCs, taken from culture after CMV antigen stimulation. The source of this sequence is a human donor in good health (CMV status not recorded). Some clones in this sample may be carry-over from other donors' samples. In DNA, the CDR3 is TGTGCCAGCAGCTTCGGACAGGGAGGAGATCAGCCCCAGCATTTT. This translates into CASSFGQGGDQPQHF.